This T cell receptor beta chain was obtained from a study of T-cell memory formation after mild COVID-19. Study details: Clusters were largely donor specific.

Study results and caveats: Clones that contracted from day 15 to 85 were balanced CD4/CD8, while later expanders leaned CD4+. Prior to infection, memory already included some responding clones, suggesting cross-reactive memory joined.

CDR1 is SGDLS and CDR2 is YYNGEE in the germline V gene. There are 15 residues in the CDR3. Trimming removed 2 bases from V and 0 bases from J; junction bases left unmatched: 2. Worth noting for this clonotype: What it binds is unknown.

TCRdb redid the calling of the 5' RACE reads with MiXCR, one entry per CDR3 protein. Among 40,000 to 55,000 distinct CDR3 sequences listed, less than 15% were seen once. Sequenced input: PBMCs or a T cell subset sorted from them (not recorded which). The V call is TRBV9, the J call TRBJ2-1, with 7 bases identical to TRBD1. This receptor was identified in a man younger than 35 who had mild COVID-19 (a few samples of this study predate the infection). Cell type and time point are not known. CDR3 region: CASSVRDSSYNEQFF. CDR3 nucleotide sequence: TGTGCCAGCAGCGTCCGGGACAGCTCCTACAATGAGCAGTTCTTC.